Presented here are 21 T cell receptor beta chains from one specimen sequenced in a study of T-cell reconstitution after alpha-beta-depleted transplantation in children. During its preparation, the TCRbeta library received unique molecular identifiers. TCRdb itself ran the PCR reads through MiXCR, one entry per CDR3 protein. This repertoire shows around 580,000 distinct CDR3 sequences, more than 20% found once; its top ten account for 11% to 15%. Specimen: PBMCs, mostly from graft donor cells, collected 360 days after TCRalphabeta/CD19-depleted stem cell transplant. These receptors all stem from a boy under three years old who had a stem cell transplant for acute myeloid leukemia, so the T cells may come from the graft donor.

This clonotype was seen at least ten times. J is TRBJ2-7 and V is TRBV20-1; 10 bases match TRBD1. Per germline, CDR1 DFQATT and CDR2 SNEGSKA (reference sequence). V shed 5 bases and J 1 base; nucleotides not matched to a gene: 2. This CDR3 contains 13 residues. CDR3 loop: CSAWGQGSYEQYV. The DNA of the CDR3 is TGCAGTGCTTGGGGACAGGGGTCCTACGAGCAGTACGTC.

V and J are TRBV7-3 and TRBJ2-1; 9 bases align to TRBD1. Looked up from germline, CDR1 is SGHTA and CDR2 is FQGTGA. V dropped 1 base and J dropped 2; count of bases not matched to a gene: 3. The CDR3 totals 16 residues. Here the CDR3 reads CASSLRGQGTYNEQFF. CDR3 DNA sequence: TGTGCCAGCAGCTTAAGGGGACAGGGCACCTACAATGAGCAGTTCTTC.

This chain links TRBV6-2 or TRBV6-3 with TRBJ2-5, with a possible D match to TRBD2 (7 bases). The V end lost 7 bases, the J end lost 4 bases, and 19 bases lay between the germline ends. The CDR3 has 15 amino acids. Germline-derived CDR1 and CDR2 are MNHEY and SVGEGT. CDR3 residues: CASTQLWGGGETQYF. DNA of the CDR3: TGTGCCAGCACCCAGTTGTGGGGGGGCGGAGAGACCCAGTACTTC.

This clonotype was seen many times. This chain links TRBV5-1 with TRBJ2-7; TRBD1 agrees at 10 bases. The CDR3 covers 14 residues. V shed 0 bases, J shed 7 bases, and the junction held 4 bases outside the gene matches. CDR1 is SGHRS, CDR2 YFSETQ, per germline. The CDR3 DNA reads as TGCGCCAGCAGCTTGGGACAGGGGGCCCAAGAGCAGTACTTC. Its translation is CASSLGQGAQEQYF.

This clonotype was detected many times. V and J are TRBV4-2 and TRBJ1-1; TRBD1 is a possible D gene (5 bases). Germline CDR1 is LGHNA and CDR2 is YNFKEQ. V shed 1 base and J shed 8 bases, with 14 bases lying between them. The CDR3 contains 14 residues. The CDR3 region is CASSQGGFWSEAFF. The CDR3 coding sequence is TGTGCCAGCAGCCAAGGGGGCTTCTGGTCGGAAGCTTTCTTT.

This clonotype has just a few counts. The chain uses TRBV4-3 and TRBJ2-7; 8 bases match TRBD1. The CDR3 has 15 amino acids. V gave up 0 bases and J gave up 4 bases; unmatched junction bases: 5. Germline lookup yields CDR1 LGHNA and CDR2 YSLEER. DNA of the CDR3: TGCGCCAGCAGCCAAGATCGACAGGGGAGGTACGAGCAGTACTTC. Its translation: CASSQDRQGRYEQYF.

This clonotype was counted at least ten times. The chain recombines TRBV29-1 with TRBJ2-2, with unresolved D. The germline V gene encodes CDR1 SQVTM and CDR2 ANQGSEA. V was clipped by 2 bases and J by 8 bases, with 9 bases between them. The CDR3 contains 12 residues. This CDR3 is CSVEILEGELFF. CDR3 DNA sequence: TGCAGCGTTGAAATCCTCGAAGGGGAGCTGTTTTTT.

This clonotype was counted at least ten times. This chain links TRBV20-1 with TRBJ2-3; 11 nucleotides align to TRBD1. The germline gives CDR1 DFQATT, CDR2 SNEGSKA (reference sequence). CDR3 length: 14 residues. Germline trimming cut 6 bases from V and 2 bases from J; bases unmatched to any gene: 4. DNA for the CDR3: TGCAGTGCAGGACAGGGGGCTCTCACAGATACGCAGTATTTT. Translated: CSAGQGALTDTQYF.

In this sample, this clonotype turned up many times. The chain couples TRBV29-1 to TRBJ2-5; TRBD1 matches 8 bases. Germline CDR1 reads SQVTM; CDR2 reads ANQGSEA. V shed 4 bases, J shed 1 base, and the junction held 5 bases outside the gene matches. The CDR3 loop spans 14 amino acids. CDR3 residues: CSVADRAFQETQYF. The CDR3 DNA follows: TGCAGCGTTGCGGACAGGGCCTTCCAAGAGACCCAGTACTTC.

The chain recombines TRBV20-1 with TRBJ1-5; tentative D call: TRBD1 (6 bases). The CDR3 spans 17 residues. Trimming stripped 3 bases from V and 2 bases from J, with 20 bases between. CDR1 is DFQATT and CDR2 is SNEGSKA in the germline V gene (reference sequence). CDR3 sequence: CSARDPLQGRGNQPQHF. In DNA, the CDR3 is TGCAGTGCTAGGGACCCCTTACAGGGAAGAGGCAATCAGCCCCAGCATTTT.

This clonotype was recorded a few times. The V call is TRBV5-5, the J call TRBJ1-2; tentative D call: TRBD1 (5 bases). Trimming stripped 0 bases from V and 10 bases from J, with 13 bases between. Germline values: CDR1 SGHKS, CDR2 YYEKEE (reference sequence). The CDR3 is made up of 13 amino acids. The CDR3 spells CASSLVGGGDYTF. The CDR3 DNA follows: TGTGCCAGCAGCTTGGTTGGTGGGGGAGACTACACCTTC.

This clonotype was recorded many times. This rearrangement joins TRBV18 to TRBJ1-3; D is unresolved. The CDR3 has 15 residues. V lost 3 bases and J lost 0, with 9 bases in between. CDR1 is KGHSH, CDR2 LQKENI, per germline. DNA of the CDR3: TGTGCCAGCTCACCCAGCGGGGACTCTGGAAACACCATATATTTT. Amino acids: CASSPSGDSGNTIYF.

This clonotype has just a few counts. The CDR3, as DNA: TGTGCCAGCAGTTACAGTGACAGGGGGGACACTGAAGCTTTCTTT. This sequence encodes CASSYSDRGDTEAFF. The rearrangement uses TRBV6-5 and TRBJ1-1, with 9 bases fitting TRBD1. The V gene end was trimmed by 2 bases and the J gene end by 3 bases; junction bases not matched to a gene: 4. This CDR3 spans 15 amino acids. Germline CDR1 is MNHEY and CDR2 is SVGAGI.

The chain joins TRBV10-3 to TRBJ2-5, with D maybe TRBD2 (5 bases). Germline CDR1 reads ENHRY; CDR2 reads SYGVKD. CDR3 length: 12 residues. Trimming left V 4 bases short and J 5 bases short, with 8 bases between. The CDR3 sequence: CAISVGGETQYF. The CDR3 nucleotides are TGTGCCATCAGTGTTGGCGGGGAGACCCAGTACTTC.

This clonotype occurred a few times. The rearrangement links TRBV15 to TRBJ2-3, with TRBD1 identical over 7 bases. CDR3 length: 15 amino acids. CDR1 LNHNV and CDR2 YYDKDF come from the germline V gene (reference sequence). V lost 0 bases and J lost 2; bases outside the gene matches: 2. Here the CDR3 reads CATSREGTVTDTQYF. The DNA of the CDR3 is TGTGCCACCAGCAGAGAGGGGACAGTCACAGATACGCAGTATTTT.

This clonotype was seen many times. This chain connects TRBV3-1 to TRBJ2-3; D uncertain. V was pared by 0 bases and J by 4 bases, with 14 bases between. The germline CDR1 and CDR2 sequences are LGHDT and YNNKEL (reference sequence). CDR3 length: 16 amino acids. This CDR3 is CASSQEASQYSDTQYF. As DNA, the CDR3 is TGTGCCAGCAGCCAAGAGGCTAGTCAATACTCAGATACGCAGTATTTT.

The sample holds many counts of this clonotype. The V and J genes are TRBV6-1 and TRBJ2-3; D ambiguous. Germline V lookup: CDR1 MNHNS, CDR2 SASEGT. The CDR3 is made up of 13 amino acids. The V and J ends lost 7 bases and 2 bases respectively, with 10 bases between them. Here the CDR3 reads CASTPAHTDTQYF. Here the CDR3 DNA reads TGTGCCAGCACCCCCGCCCACACAGATACGCAGTATTTT.

The sample holds many counts of this clonotype. The gene calls are TRBV20-1 and TRBJ2-1; 14 nucleotides line up with TRBD2. Per germline, CDR1 DFQATT and CDR2 SNEGSKA (reference sequence). V was pared by 5 bases and J by 2 bases, with 8 bases of the junction left unmatched. The CDR3 runs to 17 residues. The CDR3 protein is CSALRTSGGPAYNEQFF. The CDR3 nucleotides are TGCAGTGCTCTACGGACTAGCGGGGGGCCGGCCTACAATGAGCAGTTCTTC.

V is TRBV20-1 and J is TRBJ1-1; TRBD1 is a possible D gene (5 bases). The CDR3 runs to 13 residues. Germline CDR1 DFQATT, CDR2 SNEGSKA (reference sequence). V was pared by 1 base and J by 5 bases, with 11 bases between. The chain's CDR3 is CSARGPGGTEAFF. In DNA, the CDR3 is TGCAGTGCTAGAGGTCCGGGGGGGACTGAAGCTTTCTTT.

The genes are TRBV7-3 and TRBJ2-5; 11 bases are a match to TRBD2. Germline CDR1 SGHTA, CDR2 FQGTGA. Trimming at V came to 5 bases and at J to 7 bases, leaving 9 bases not matched to a gene. The CDR3 runs to 15 residues. The CDR3 nucleotides read TGTGCCAGCAGCAACTTTAGCGGGGGGGATGGGACCCAGTACTTC. Translation gives CASSNFSGGDGTQYF.

This clonotype was counted between two and nine times. The chain uses TRBV5-1 and TRBJ1-2, with TRBD1 as a possible D gene (5 bases). The V end lost 4 bases, the J end lost 4 bases, and 29 bases lay between the germline ends. Germline V gene lookup returns CDR1 SGHRS and CDR2 YFSETQ. This CDR3 is built from 19 residues. This CDR3 reads CASSKFREVFLRTIYGYTF. CDR3 sequence (DNA): TGCGCCAGCAGCAAATTCAGGGAGGTGTTCCTGCGAACTATCTATGGCTACACCTTC.